What follows are 10 T cell receptor beta chains derived from one specimen sequenced in a study of T-cell reconstitution after alpha-beta-depleted transplantation in children. The TCRbeta library incorporated unique molecular identifiers. TCRdb independently ran MiXCR on the PCR reads; one entry per CDR3 protein. Here the sample spans about 350,000 distinct CDR3 sequences, 13% being singletons. The material sequenced was PBMCs, taken from the stem cell graft. The receptor set was obtained from a human donor who donated a stem cell graft to a child with Fanconi anemia.

This clonotype was found a few times. The chain uses TRBV29-1 and TRBJ2-2, with D possibly being TRBD2 (5 bases). The germline V gene encodes CDR1 SQVTM and CDR2 ANQGSEA. This CDR3 is 13 amino acids long. Trimming shortened V by 2 bases and J by 1 base, and 5 bases separated the two germline ends. CDR3 sequence: CSVERENTGELFF. CDR3 bases: TGCAGCGTTGAACGGGAGAACACCGGGGAGCTGTTTTTT.

This chain connects TRBV11-2 to TRBJ2-7, with D possibly being TRBD2 (7 bases). The CDR3 spans 16 residues. Deletions cut 1 base from V and 0 bases from J, with 13 bases between. CDR1 and CDR2 (germline): SGHAT, FQNNGV. The CDR3 spells CASSLVGGAASYEQYV. The CDR3 nucleotides read TGTGCCAGCAGCTTAGTAGGGGGGGCAGCCTCCTACGAGCAGTACGTC.

This clonotype has a handful of counts. This chain links TRBV2 with TRBJ2-5; TRBD1 matches at 10 bases. Germline-derived CDR1 and CDR2 are SNHLY and FYNNEI. This CDR3 region has 15 residues. The J segment lost 4 bases and the V segment lost 4 bases, leaving 6 bases of the junction unmatched. The CDR3 protein is CASSAYGQGGETQYF. For the CDR3, the DNA is TGTGCCAGCAGTGCCTATGGACAGGGGGGAGAGACCCAGTACTTC.

This clonotype has a count of ten or more. CDR3 nucleotide sequence: TGTGCCAGCAGCCAAGATCGGACAGGATACACTGAAGCTTTCTTT. As protein: CASSQDRTGYTEAFF. This chain links TRBV4-2 with TRBJ1-1; 7 nucleotides line up with TRBD1. The CDR3 runs 15 residues. Germline lookup yields CDR1 LGHNA and CDR2 YNFKEQ. V gave up 0 bases and J gave up 3 bases; unmatched junction bases: 4.

This clonotype was detected a few times. V usage is TRBV5-1 and J usage is TRBJ2-7; D not certain. Looked up from germline, CDR1 is SGHRS and CDR2 is YFSETQ. Trimming took 1 base from V and 2 from J, leaving 7 bases between them. The length of the CDR3 is 13 residues. In nucleotides, the CDR3 is TGCGCCAGCAGCTTGACAGCCACCTACGAGCAGTACTTC. This sequence encodes CASSLTATYEQYF.

The V and J genes are TRBV7-6 and TRBJ1-5; D remains unclear. CDR3 length: 13 residues. The germline V and J ends were trimmed by 0 bases and 5 bases, with 5 bases remaining between them. Germline-derived CDR1 and CDR2 are SGHVS and FNYEAQ. CDR3 nucleotide sequence: TGTGCCAGCAGCTTAGCGAGGCATCAGCCCCAGCATTTT. Amino acids: CASSLARHQPQHF.

This clonotype has a handful of counts. The J gene is TRBJ2-2, the V gene TRBV7-2, with 9 bases matching TRBD1. CDR1 and CDR2 from the germline V gene are SGHTA and FQGNSA. The CDR3 is made up of 16 amino acids. After removal of 5 bases from V and 9 bases from J, the junction contained 13 bases not matched to a gene. CDR3 DNA: TGTGCCAGCAGCGGAACAGGGGGCCCTGGGCCCAGGGAGCTGTTTTTT. This gives the protein CASSGTGGPGPRELFF.

The chain has TRBV4-2 and TRBJ1-4, with unresolved D. CDR1 is LGHNA, CDR2 YNFKEQ, per germline. The CDR3 runs to 14 residues. V lost 0 bases and J lost 7, with 9 bases in between. The CDR3 DNA reads TGTGCCAGCAGCCAAGATTTTGTGTCTGAAAAACTGTTTTTT. Translation: CASSQDFVSEKLFF.

This chain connects TRBV20-1 to TRBJ2-2, with D possibly being TRBD1 (6 bases). Germline-derived CDR1 and CDR2 are DFQATT and SNEGSKA (reference sequence). The length of the CDR3 is 14 residues. Trimming removed 3 bases from V and 7 bases from J, with 15 bases in between. The CDR3 region has the DNA TGCAGTGCTAGTTTCACAGGGCGAGGCGGGGAGCTGTTTTTT. Translating gives CSASFTGRGGELFF.

This clonotype was detected ten times or more. The CDR3 sequence is CASSSSYGYTF. For the CDR3, the DNA is TGTGCCAGCAGTTCCAGCTATGGCTACACCTTC. V gene TRBV12-3 or TRBV12-4 combines with J gene TRBJ1-2; D gene ambiguous. V lost 4 bases to trimming and J lost 4 bases, with 4 bases between them. The CDR3 extends over 11 amino acids.